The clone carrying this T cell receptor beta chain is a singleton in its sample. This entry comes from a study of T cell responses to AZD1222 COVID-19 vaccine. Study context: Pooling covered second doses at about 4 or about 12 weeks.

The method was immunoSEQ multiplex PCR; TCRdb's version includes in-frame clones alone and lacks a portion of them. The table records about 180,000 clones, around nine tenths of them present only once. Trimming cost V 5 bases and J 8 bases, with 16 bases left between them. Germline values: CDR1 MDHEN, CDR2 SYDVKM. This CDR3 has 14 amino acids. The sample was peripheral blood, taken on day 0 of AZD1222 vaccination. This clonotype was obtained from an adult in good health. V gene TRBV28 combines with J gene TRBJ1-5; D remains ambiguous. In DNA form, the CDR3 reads TGTGCCAGCAGTGAACTCGAGGCGTATGAGCCCCAGCATTTT. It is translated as CASSELEAYEPQHF.